The 4 T cell receptor beta chains presented below share a single source sample, sequenced in a study of blood T cell repertoires in COVID-19. The repertoire was sequenced with immunoSEQ multiplex PCR; TCRdb's copy has only in-frame clones and lacks some. Of about 78,000 clones listed, around 90% were seen once; the top ten hold around 0.8%. The source material was peripheral blood. These TCRs come from a woman of 80 years or more with acute or convalescent COVID-19.

The chain combines TRBV9 with TRBJ2-2; D is uncertain. Trimming stripped 4 bases from V and 2 bases from J, with 6 bases between. The CDR3 spans 13 residues. Germline CDR1 reads SGDLS; CDR2 reads YYNGEE. The CDR3 loop is CASSRLNTGELFF. The CDR3, as DNA: TGTGCCAGCAGCCGTCTTAACACCGGGGAGCTGTTTTTT.

CDR3 DNA sequence: TGTGCCAGCAGTTTAAGGACAGGGATAAGGATAGCTGGGGCCAACGTCCTGACTTTC. It translates to CASSLRTGIRIAGANVLTF. This sequence joins TRBV28 and TRBJ2-6; 8 nucleotides match TRBD1. Germline loops: CDR1 MDHEN, CDR2 SYDVKM. The V segment lost 2 bases and the J segment 2 bases; nucleotides outside the gene matches: 11. The CDR3 extends over 19 amino acids.

The rearrangement joins TRBV2 to TRBJ2-7; 8 bases line up with TRBD2. The V and J ends lost 4 bases and 6 bases, in that order; junction bases with no gene match: 5. The germline CDR1 and CDR2 sequences are SNHLY and FYNNEI. CDR3 length: 13 amino acids. CDR3 residues: CASSGRGAGEQYF. CDR3 nucleotide sequence: TGTGCCAGCAGTGGGCGGGGGGCTGGCGAGCAGTACTTC.

The genes are TRBV6-1 and TRBJ1-1, with 8 bases lining up with TRBD1. The CDR3 sequence is 14 residues long. V was clipped by 3 bases and J by 4 bases; unmatched bases: 4. Germline V gene sequence: CDR1 MNHNS, CDR2 SASEGT. The CDR3 DNA follows: TGTGCCAGCAGTGACATCGACAGGGGCACTGAAGCTTTCTTT. Translation gives CASSDIDRGTEAFF.